This T cell receptor (beta chain) was documented in a study of regulatory T cells in long-lasting Graves disease. Study background: For under 3 months, newly diagnosed Graves' patients had been taking antithyroid drugs.

Findings and limits, study-wide: Public clonotype sharing was higher in persistent than newly diagnosed patients.

Combining iRepertoire HTBI primers with Arm-PCR of CDR3 regions, the authors built TCR beta libraries. Using its own MiXCR run on the multiplex PCR reads, TCRdb lists one record per CDR3 protein. There are about 440,000 distinct CDR3 sequences in the sample; about 16% occur only once, and over 15% lies in the top ten. With respect to this clonotype: The target antigen is unknown.

Time point indicated: newly diagnosed GD, antithyroid drugs for less than 3 months. PBMC RNA was the source of the TCR library. A roughly 9-milliliter sample of peripheral blood was drawn into EDTA tubes. V gave up 4 bases and J gave up 0 bases, with 11 bases separating them. This CDR3 is built from 15 residues. Germline V gene sequence: CDR1 ENHRY, CDR2 SYGVKD. These data were also filed under a second study, of T cells in Graves' hyperthyroidism and ophthalmopathy.

The clonotype originates from a woman in her 30s with Graves disease. The source was peripheral blood mononuclear cells (PBMCs), collected at new diagnosis, from a patient treated with antithyroid drugs. V gene TRBV10-3 combines with J gene TRBJ2-3, with TRBD2 as a possible D gene (6 bases). As DNA, the CDR3 is TGTGCCATCAGTGGGGGCGGGACTAGCACAGATACGCAGTATTTT. Protein product: CAISGGGTSTDTQYF.